This is a list of T cell receptor beta chains from one sample in a study of memory B cells and T cells in multiple sclerosis. Generated by immunoSEQ multiplex PCR, the TCRdb table keeps only in-frame clones and is missing some. Here the sample spans several thousand clones, around 60% being singletons. The sequenced sample consisted of memory (CD45RO+) CD8+ T cells from blood. These receptor sequences come from a human donor with multiple sclerosis. The CDR3 runs from the conserved cysteine through the conserved F or W. Each record gives: D gene, J gene, V gene, clone size, CDR3 DNA, CDR3 protein. The D gene is left open where the match is weak. Some rows mark clone size as missing; the rest say once, few, many or name a class of expanded clone.

.	TRBJ2-7	TRBV28	few	TGTGCCAGCAGTTTATCCCAGGTTCTTTGGAACGAGCAGTACTTC	CASSLSQVLWNEQYF
.	TRBJ2-1	TRBV27	.	TGTGCCAGCAGCGCCCCCAGGGGGACTCGCCACAATGAGCAGTTCTTC	CASSAPRGTRHNEQFF
TRBD1	TRBJ2-5	TRBV7-6	few	TGTGCCAGCGAAGGGACAGGGGAAGAGACCCAGTACTTC	CASEGTGEETQYF
.	TRBJ1-3	TRBV6-1	.	TGTGCCAGCAGTGAACTCGTCTCTGGAAACACCATATATTTT	CASSELVSGNTIYF
.	TRBJ2-7	TRBV9	.	TGTGCCAGCAGCGGCGGCGAGGTAACCTACGAGCAGTACTTC	CASSGGEVTYEQYF
TRBD1	TRBJ2-7	TRBV6-4	.	TGTGCCAGCAGTGCCGGGACAGGGGACTCCTACGAGCAGTACTTC	CASSAGTGDSYEQYF
.	TRBJ1-5	TRBV28	.	TGTGCCAGCAGTTTCCGTCAGGGTAGCAATCAGCCCCAGCATTTT	CASSFRQGSNQPQHF
.	TRBJ2-2	TRBV4-2	.	TGTGCCAGCAGCCAAGATAACTCGAACACCGGGGAGCTGTTTTTT	CASSQDNSNTGELFF
.	TRBJ2-1	TRBV29-1	few	TGCAGCGTTTCGGGCGGCGAAGCGGTCTCGGGAGTGGAGCAGTTCTTC	CSVSGGEAVSGVEQFF
.	TRBJ1-1	TRBV6-1	few	TGTGCCAGCACCCCCTGGGCAGGGGTATTCACTGAAGCTTTCTTT	CASTPWAGVFTEAFF
TRBD2	TRBJ2-2	TRBV6-1	few	TGTGCCAGCAGTGATAAGGGACTAGCGGAACCCCACGGGGAGCTGTTTTTT	CASSDKGLAEPHGELFF
.	TRBJ1-4	TRBV27	.	TGTGCCAGCAGTTTTCTCCGGAAAGGAGGGAATGTTGAAAAACTGTTTTTT	CASSFLRKGGNVEKLFF
TRBD1	TRBJ2-3	TRBV7-3	.	TGTGCCAGCAGCACCACAGGGGTTAGCACAGATACGCAGTATTTT	CASSTTGVSTDTQYF
TRBD1	TRBJ2-5	TRBV27	few	TGTGCCAGCAGTTTACAAGGGGGCACAGAGACCCAGTACTTC	CASSLQGGTETQYF
TRBD1	TRBJ2-7	TRBV6-6	.	TGTGCCAGCAGTTCCAACTCAGGGGGCTACGAGCAGTACTTC	CASSSNSGGYEQYF
TRBD1	TRBJ2-2	TRBV5-1	.	TGCGCCAGCAGCTTTCGACAGGGGGACACCGGGGAGCTGTTTTTT	CASSFRQGDTGELFF
TRBD2	TRBJ2-1	TRBV6-4	few	TGTGCCAGCAGTGATGAGGCGGGGGGCCGGAATGAGCAGTTCTTC	CASSDEAGGRNEQFF
TRBD2	TRBJ2-3	TRBV6-4	.	TGTGCCAGCAGTGAAGCGGGGGGGCACACAGATACGCAGTATTTT	CASSEAGGHTDTQYF
.	TRBJ1-1	TRBV6-5	.	TGTGCCAGCAGCAAGACAGAGATAAACACTGAAGCTTTCTTT	CASSKTEINTEAFF
.	TRBJ2-3	TRBV9	.	TGTGCCAGCAGCGCCCTCAGAGATACGCAGTATTTT	CASSALRDTQYF
TRBD2	TRBJ2-1	TRBV7-9	.	TGTGCCAGCAGCCACTCACTAGCGAGCTCCTACAATGAGCAGTTCTTC	CASSHSLASSYNEQFF
.	TRBJ2-7	TRBV2	.	TGTGCCAGCAGTGATACAGGGACCTACGAGCAGTACTTC	CASSDTGTYEQYF
.	TRBJ1-5	TRBV9	.	TGTGCCAGCAGCGTAGGGGGGGGTGGCAATCAGCCCCAGCATTTT	CASSVGGGGNQPQHF
.	TRBJ1-1	TRBV2	.	TGTGCCAGCAGTGAAGGGATACAGGGTCACACTGAAGCTTTCTTT	CASSEGIQGHTEAFF
TRBD2	TRBJ2-2	TRBV6-4	.	TGTGCCAGCAGTGACTCGAATCTAGCGGGAACCGGGGAGCTGTTTTTT	CASSDSNLAGTGELFF
.	TRBJ1-5	TRBV6-6	few	TGTGCCAGCGGCACAGGCCAGCCCCAGCATTTT	CASGTGQPQHF
TRBD2	TRBJ2-7	TRBV5-1	few	TGCGCCAGCAGCGCCACTAGCGGGAACGAGCAGTACTTC	CASSATSGNEQYF
TRBD1	TRBJ2-5	TRBV15	.	TGTGCCACCAGGTATAAACAGGGGGCGCACGAGACCCAGTACTTC	CATRYKQGAHETQYF
.	TRBJ2-1	TRBV19	.	TGTGCCAGTTCGCCACGAGGGTACAATGAGCAGTTCTTC	CASSPRGYNEQFF
TRBD1	TRBJ1-2	TRBV27	.	TGTGCCAGCAGTTTCAGTGACAGGGGGATTCCTAACTATGGCTACACCTTC	CASSFSDRGIPNYGYTF
.	TRBJ1-1	TRBV5-4	medium-sized	TGTGCCAGCAGCCCCACAAGAGGGCAGGGGGCTTTCTTT	CASSPTRGQGAFF
.	TRBJ2-1	TRBV13	.	TGTGCCAGCAGACTTCGGTACCCACTCGGCAATGAGCAGTTCTTC	CASRLRYPLGNEQFF
TRBD2	TRBJ2-3	TRBV5-1	.	TGCGCCAGCAGCTTGACCGGGGGGGATTACACAGATACGCAGTATTTT	CASSLTGGDYTDTQYF
.	TRBJ2-3	TRBV29-1	few	TGCAGCGTTGAAGGCATTGCCCAGTCGGATACGCAGTATTTT	CSVEGIAQSDTQYF
.	TRBJ1-1	TRBV9	few	TGTGCCAGCAGCGTGTCAGGGTGGGAAACTGAAGCTTTCTTT	CASSVSGWETEAFF
.	TRBJ1-5	TRBV5-1	.	TGCGCCAGCAGCTTGGGAGATACGTCCCTCAATCAGCCCCAGCATTTT	CASSLGDTSLNQPQHF
TRBD2	TRBJ2-1	TRBV9	.	TGTGCCAGCAGCGTAGACGCGGGGGGGCCGAATGAGCAGTTCTTC	CASSVDAGGPNEQFF
.	TRBJ2-7	TRBV7-6	.	TGTGCCAGCAGCCGGGGGAGTGAGCAGTACTTC	CASSRGSEQYF